Following are 15 T cell receptor beta chains from one sample sequenced in a study of patients and donors after allogeneic stem cell transplantation. TCRdb recomputed calls from the RT-PCR reads with MiXCR, one row per CDR3 protein. The top ten clones hold 7.2% of a sample with approximately 410,000 distinct CDR3 sequences, roughly 17% of them seen once. Material for sequencing was blood, either unsorted or a sorted T cell fraction (not recorded which). All receptors come from a human donor who was either an allogeneic HSCT recipient or a stem cell or donor lymphocyte infusion donor (not recorded which). It is not recorded whose cells these are; they may come from a transplant donor.

CDR3 DNA sequence: TGTGCCAGCAGCCAACACGGGACAGTTAGTCCAGATACGCAGTATTTT. It encodes CASSQHGTVSPDTQYF. The rearrangement uses TRBV4-2 and TRBJ2-3; 7 nucleotides match TRBD1. The germline gives CDR1 LGHNA, CDR2 YNFKEQ. The CDR3 extends over 16 amino acids. J gave up 4 bases and V 2 bases, and 9 bases lay outside the gene matches.

This clonotype was recorded a few times. The rearrangement uses TRBV5-1 and TRBJ2-5, with D tentatively TRBD2 (6 bases). V was shortened by 0 bases and J by 5 bases, with 20 bases between the two germline ends. Germline CDR1 reads SGHRS; CDR2 reads YFSETQ. The CDR3 sequence is 17 residues long. In DNA form, the CDR3 reads TGCGCCAGCAGCTTGGTCGGTAGCGCGGGGATCGGGGAGACCCAGTACTTC. Its translation is CASSLVGSAGIGETQYF.

The chain is built from TRBV12-3 or TRBV12-4 and TRBJ1-1; D unclear. The germline V and J ends were trimmed by 6 bases and 11 bases, with 19 bases remaining between them. The CDR3 is 13 residues long. CDR3 sequence (DNA): TGTGCCAGCAGCCCGACAAACGATAGAACGGCTTTCTTT. Amino acids: CASSPTNDRTAFF.

This clonotype was detected many times. The DNA for the CDR3 is TGTGCCAGGGCCCTTCGCAGGACTAACTATGGCTACACCTTC. Translating gives CARALRRTNYGYTF. The chain has TRBV25-1 and TRBJ1-2, with no clear D. Germline CDR1 is MGHDK and CDR2 is SYGVNS. The germline V and J ends were trimmed by 9 bases and 0 bases, with 14 bases remaining between them. The CDR3 length is 14 residues.

This clonotype was picked up a small number of times. This chain connects TRBV12-3 or TRBV12-4 to TRBJ2-3; TRBD2 matches 9 bases. J lost 4 bases, V lost 2 bases, and 13 bases had no gene match. CDR3 length equals 18 residues. The CDR3 protein is CASSLTSGGMLVADTQYF. The CDR3 region has the DNA TGTGCCAGCAGTTTAACCAGCGGGGGGATGTTAGTCGCAGATACGCAGTATTTT.

This clonotype was observed many times. This chain connects TRBV10-3 to TRBJ2-7, with D uncertain. Trimming stripped 2 bases from V and 3 bases from J, with 8 bases between. The CDR3 is made up of 13 amino acids. Germline-derived CDR1 and CDR2 are ENHRY and SYGVKD. The CDR3 spells CAISEPGNYEQYF. DNA of the CDR3: TGTGCCATCAGTGAGCCGGGTAACTACGAGCAGTACTTC.

This clonotype was picked up a small number of times. This chain links TRBV4-3 with TRBJ2-7; either TRBD1 or TRBD2 may supply D (6 bases each). Trimming removed 0 bases at V and 3 bases at J, with 12 bases between. Per the germline V gene, CDR1 is LGHNA and CDR2 is YSLEER. This CDR3 contains 15 residues. The CDR3 here is CASSQDRGRRYEQYF. CDR3 DNA sequence: TGCGCCAGCAGCCAAGACCGGGGGCGTCGCTACGAGCAGTACTTC.

The chain couples TRBV9 to TRBJ2-5, with 7 bases matching TRBD1. Germline loops: CDR1 SGDLS, CDR2 YYNGEE. The V and J ends lost 4 bases and 5 bases, in that order; junction bases with no gene match: 14. The CDR3 runs 16 residues. CDR3 coding DNA: TGTGCCAGCAGCCCCCTCCGGGACAGCCAGGGTGAGACCCAGTACTTC. It specifies CASSPLRDSQGETQYF.

The J gene is TRBJ1-1, the V gene TRBV29-1; possible D gene TRBD1, 6 bases. From germline, CDR1 is SQVTM and CDR2 ANQGSEA. There are 16 residues in the CDR3. V lost 7 bases and J 1 base, leaving 22 bases between the germline ends. The CDR3 coding sequence is TGCAGCGCCCCAGGGGTGGGGATGGGGGCGAACACTGAAGCTTTCTTT. It codes for CSAPGVGMGANTEAFF. Filled out from reference TRBV29-1 and TRBJ1-1, the complete variable domain reads SAVISQKPSRDICQRGTSLTIQCQVDSQVTMMFWYRQQPGQSLTLIATANQGSEATYESGFVIDKFPISRPNLTFSTLTVSNMSPEDSSIYLCSAPGVGMGANTEAFFGQGTRLTVV.

This clonotype showed up many times. For the CDR3, the DNA is TGTGCCACCAGTGATAGGGGAAACTATGGCTACACCTTC. It is translated as CATSDRGNYGYTF. The V and J genes are TRBV24-1 and TRBJ1-2, with a tentative D call TRBD1 (5 bases). In germline, CDR1 is KGHDR, CDR2 SFDVKD. The CDR3 contains 13 residues. V was cut by 3 bases and J by 2 bases, with 6 bases left in between.

This clonotype appeared a few times. This chain connects TRBV15 to TRBJ2-1; D not resolved. Germline values: CDR1 LNHNV, CDR2 YYDKDF (reference sequence). The CDR3 extends over 13 amino acids. Between the trimmed V and J ends, which lost 0 bases and 9 bases, there was a span of 9 bases. The CDR3 reads CATSRDSVIEQFF. CDR3 nucleotide sequence: TGTGCCACCAGCAGAGATTCAGTCATTGAGCAGTTCTTC.

V gene TRBV2 combines with J gene TRBJ2-1; 8 bases agree with TRBD2. The trim removed 3 bases at V and 5 bases at J, leaving 9 bases unmatched. Germline V gives CDR1 SNHLY, CDR2 FYNNEI. The CDR3 runs to 16 residues. CDR3 coding DNA: TGTGCCAGCAGTGAGGCCCCAGCGGGAGTGGACAATGAGCAGTTCTTC. This translates into CASSEAPAGVDNEQFF.

This clonotype has only a few counts. The V and J genes are TRBV19 and TRBJ2-4, with D tentatively TRBD1 (6 bases). CDR1 and CDR2 (germline): LNHDA, SQIVND (reference sequence). The V gene lost 6 bases and the J gene lost 0 bases, with 18 bases spanning the gap. The CDR3 spans 17 residues. The CDR3 reads CASRNNRVGKAKNIQYF. CDR3 sequence (DNA): TGTGCCAGTAGAAACAACAGGGTTGGCAAAGCCAAAAACATTCAGTACTTC.

This clonotype showed up just a few times. This sequence joins TRBV12-5 and TRBJ2-2; D remains ambiguous. From germline, CDR1 is LGHNT and CDR2 FRNRAP. The CDR3 has 15 residues. V was shortened by 0 bases and J by 4 bases, with 9 bases between the two germline ends. The CDR3 spells CASGLVRSTTGELFF. CDR3 in DNA: TGTGCTAGTGGTTTGGTACGGAGCACCACCGGGGAGCTGTTTTTT.

A few counts support this clonotype. The V call is TRBV3-1, the J call TRBJ2-3, with 11 nucleotides matching TRBD2. CDR1 LGHDT and CDR2 YNNKEL come from the germline V gene (reference sequence). Germline trimming cut 1 base from V and 3 bases from J; bases unmatched to any gene: 9. The CDR3 has 18 amino acids. The CDR3 loop reads CASSQGLAGGLPTDTQYF. In nucleotides, the CDR3 is TGTGCCAGCAGCCAAGGTCTAGCGGGAGGACTTCCGACAGATACGCAGTATTTT.